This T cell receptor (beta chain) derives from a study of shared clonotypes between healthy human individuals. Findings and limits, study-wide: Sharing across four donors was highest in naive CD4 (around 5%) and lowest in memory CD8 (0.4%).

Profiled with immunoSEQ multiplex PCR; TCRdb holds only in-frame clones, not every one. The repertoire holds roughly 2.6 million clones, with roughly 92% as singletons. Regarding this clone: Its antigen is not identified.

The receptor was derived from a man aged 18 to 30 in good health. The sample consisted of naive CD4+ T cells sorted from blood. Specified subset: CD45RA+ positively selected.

The CDR3 sequence is CASSVGGARSSYEQYF. The DNA of the CDR3 is TGTGCCAGCAGTGTAGGGGGGGCGCGAAGCTCCTACGAGCAGTACTTC. The V call is TRBV6-1, the J call TRBJ2-7; TRBD2 is a possible D gene (7 bases). With 4 bases removed from V and 0 bases from J, the gap between germline ends came to 16 bases. In germline, CDR1 is MNHNS, CDR2 SASEGT. The CDR3 covers 16 residues.